These 10 T cell receptor beta chains share one sample of origin, sequenced in a study of cytomegalovirus exposure and HLA in healthy donors. This PCR relied on a set of 60 Vbeta primers and 13 Jbeta primers. Here immunoSEQ multiplex PCR was the method, and the copy in TCRdb shows in-frame clones only, minus some. The sample has under 200,000 clones; 79% are singletons. The sequenced sample consisted of PBMCs. All receptors come from a man aged 40-50 years in good health and CMV-seronegative.

This clone has only a few counts. This chain links TRBV23-1 with TRBJ2-7; D remains ambiguous. TRBV23-1 is given ORF status, its function remaining uncertain. The CDR3 covers 13 residues. The CDR3 bases are TGCGCTAGTCTTGAGGCGGAGCCCTACGAGCAGTACTTC. Translated, it gives CASLEAEPYEQYF.

The chain carries TRBV27 and TRBJ1-2; 7 positions agree with TRBD1. This CDR3 is 14 amino acids long. V shed 5 bases, J shed 4 bases, and the junction held 7 bases outside the gene matches. CDR1 and CDR2 (germline): MNHEY, SMNVEV (reference sequence). The CDR3 sequence is CASSPMTGPYGYTF. CDR3 in DNA: TGTGCCAGCAGTCCCATGACAGGGCCCTATGGCTACACCTTC.

V is TRBV5-1 and J is TRBJ2-1, with 9 bases aligning to TRBD2. The junction had 8 bases not matched to a gene; V was cut back by 4 bases and J by 6 bases. This CDR3 is 15 amino acids long. CDR1 and CDR2 (germline): SGHRS, YFSETQ. The CDR3 loop is CASSPLAGYGNEQFF. The CDR3 region has the DNA TGCGCCAGCAGCCCTCTAGCGGGATATGGCAATGAGCAGTTCTTC.

V and J are TRBV28 and TRBJ2-1; 10 bases are a match to TRBD2. V dropped 5 bases and J dropped 0; count of bases not matched to a gene: 10. The CDR3 length is 18 residues. From germline, CDR1 is MDHEN and CDR2 SYDVKM. The CDR3 nucleotides are TGTGCCAGCAGTACGACTAGCGGGCTGCTTTTCTCCTACAATGAGCAGTTCTTC. This gives the protein CASSTTSGLLFSYNEQFF.

This clone has only a few counts. The chain uses TRBV11-2 and TRBJ2-3; 9 bases fit TRBD2. Germline V gene sequence: CDR1 SGHAT, CDR2 FQNNGV. There are 16 residues in the CDR3. With 1 base clipped from V and 2 bases from J, the junction kept 4 bases outside the gene matches. The CDR3: CASSLGAGGYTDTQYF. CDR3 in DNA: TGTGCCAGCAGCTTAGGAGCGGGAGGCTACACAGATACGCAGTATTTT.

The V call is TRBV28, the J call TRBJ1-6; tentative D call: TRBD1 (5 bases). CDR1 MDHEN and CDR2 SYDVKM come from the germline V gene. The CDR3 contains 16 residues. V lost 1 base to trimming and J lost 5 bases, with 12 bases between them. CDR3 region: CASSLLVGANNSPLHF. CDR3 nucleotide sequence: TGTGCCAGCAGTTTATTGGTAGGGGCGAATAATTCACCCCTCCACTTT.

This clone was recorded a few times. The J gene is TRBJ2-7, the V gene TRBV29-1; D is possibly TRBD1 (6 bases). Trimming stripped 7 bases from V and 3 bases from J, with 19 bases between. Looked up from germline, CDR1 is SQVTM and CDR2 is ANQGSEA. CDR3 size: 14 residues. The CDR3 sequence: CSEESTGSDYEQYF. In DNA form, the CDR3 reads TGCAGCGAAGAGTCCACAGGGTCGGACTACGAGCAGTACTTC.

V usage is TRBV19 and J usage is TRBJ2-3; 7 nucleotides line up with TRBD2. Trimming removed 4 bases from V and 5 bases from J; junction bases left unmatched: 6. The CDR3 loop spans 14 amino acids. Germline V gene data show CDR1 as LNHDA and CDR2 as SQIVND (reference sequence). CDR3 in amino acids: CASSKAGDLDTQYF. The CDR3 DNA reads TGTGCCAGTAGTAAGGCGGGGGACCTAGATACGCAGTATTTT.

J is TRBJ2-1 and V is TRBV28; possible D gene TRBD2, 6 bases. Germline V gene lookup returns CDR1 MDHEN and CDR2 SYDVKM. V was trimmed by 6 bases and J by 6 bases, leaving 21 bases between them. The CDR3 contains 16 residues. The CDR3 sequence is CASSHPGLLNGNEQFF. CDR3 nucleotide sequence: TGTGCCAGCAGCCACCCCGGACTATTAAACGGCAATGAGCAGTTCTTC.

CDR3 DNA: TGCGCCAGCAGCGTACAAGAGACCCAGTACTTC. Amino acids: CASSVQETQYF. This chain uses TRBV5-1 with TRBJ2-5; D is unresolved. V lost 4 bases to trimming and J lost 2 bases, with 3 bases between them. Germline V gene data show CDR1 as SGHRS and CDR2 as YFSETQ. The CDR3 is 11 residues long. Looking up the rest from reference TRBV5-1 and TRBJ2-5 gives the full variable domain: KAGVTQTPRYLIKTRGQQVTLSCSPISGHRSVSWYQQTPGQGLQFLFEYFSETQRNKGNFPGRFSGRQFSNSRSEMNVSTLELGDSALYLCASSVQETQYFGPGTRLLVL.